One sample yielded the 5 T cell receptor beta chains listed below, sequenced in a study of CD8+ T cells in alopecia areata. The sample's treatment: oral pan-JAK inhibitor, 5-10 mg twice daily. Extracted RNA was reverse transcribed, and the resulting cDNA served as sequencing template. The data were produced by immunoSEQ multiplex PCR, yet TCRdb's version contains in-frame clones alone and is incomplete. The repertoire holds 150,000 to 200,000 clones, with about 51% as singletons. The material sequenced was CD8+ T cells sorted from blood, taken around week 53, from a patient treated with tofacitinib. The receptors were gathered from a human donor with alopecia areata.

The gene calls are TRBV20-1 and TRBJ1-1, with D hard to call. The V end lost 5 bases, the J end lost 1 base, and 5 bases lay between the germline ends. CDR1 is DFQATT and CDR2 is SNEGSKA in the germline V gene (reference sequence). This CDR3 contains 11 residues. CDR3 in amino acids: CSAYQNTEAFF. The CDR3 region has the DNA TGCAGTGCTTATCAGAACACTGAAGCTTTCTTT.

The genes are TRBV5-1 and TRBJ2-7; TRBD2 aligns across 7 bases. The CDR3 is 14 amino acids. The germline CDR1 and CDR2 sequences are SGHRS and YFSETQ. With V trimmed by 4 bases and J by 5 bases, 9 bases remained unmatched. CDR3 sequence (DNA): TGCGCCAGCAGCCTCAGCCTGGGAGGGGACGAGCAGTACTTC. Its protein is CASSLSLGGDEQYF.

This chain joins TRBV6-5 and TRBJ2-7, with 8 positions matching TRBD1. Germline CDR1 is MNHEY and CDR2 is SVGAGI. The CDR3 is 13 amino acids. J lost 3 bases, V lost 2 bases, and 0 bases had no gene match. This CDR3 reads CASSYGTGYEQYF. The CDR3 DNA sequence: TGTGCCAGCAGTTACGGGACAGGCTACGAGCAGTACTTC.

The chain combines TRBV5-1 with TRBJ2-7; perhaps TRBD1 as D (6 bases). The CDR3 is 15 amino acids. The V end was cut by 0 bases, the J end by 2 bases, with 12 bases between. From germline, CDR1 is SGHRS and CDR2 YFSETQ. DNA of the CDR3: TGCGCCAGCAGCTTGGGGCAGGGGTTTGCCTACGAGCAGTACTTC. Translation gives CASSLGQGFAYEQYF.

This clone was picked up a small number of times. The rearrangement joins TRBV19 to TRBJ2-7, with 8 bases matching TRBD1. Looked up from germline, CDR1 is LNHDA and CDR2 is SQIVND (reference sequence). This CDR3 spans 15 amino acids. After removal of 5 bases from V and 2 bases from J, the junction contained 8 bases not matched to a gene. For the CDR3, the DNA is TGTGCCAGTAGTGACCCCGGGACAGGACCCTACGAGCAGTACTTC. It codes for CASSDPGTGPYEQYF.